These 6 T cell receptor beta chains were sequenced from one sample in a study of T cells in Graves' hyperthyroidism and ophthalmopathy. From RNA transcripts, TCR beta CDR3 regions were amplified. Researchers ran a first-round RT-PCR on the TCR CDR3 using the HTBI primer set. TCRdb called the multiplex PCR reads again in MiXCR, with one record for every CDR3 protein. Of 350,000 or so distinct CDR3 sequences in the sample, 15% to 20% were seen once. The source material was blood. Source of these receptors: a woman aged 40 to 55 with Graves' ophthalmopathy.

V usage is TRBV6-2 or TRBV6-3 and J usage is TRBJ2-7, with a tentative D call TRBD2 (5 bases). The CDR3 length is 13 residues. Trimming shortened V by 7 bases and J by 3 bases, and 13 bases separated the two germline ends. Germline-derived CDR1 and CDR2 are MNHEY and SVGEGT. As DNA, the CDR3 is TGTGCCAGCACCCAGGAGGAACTCTACGAGCAGTACTTC. Translation gives CASTQEELYEQYF.

This clonotype came up many times. V is TRBV9 and J is TRBJ1-2; D might be TRBD1 (5 bases). In germline, CDR1 is SGDLS, CDR2 YYNGEE. This CDR3 has 14 residues. V lost 0 bases to trimming and J lost 4 bases, with 10 bases between them. Here the CDR3 DNA reads TGTGCCAGCAGCGTAGACGGGGCGACCTATGGCTACACCTTC. Translated: CASSVDGATYGYTF.

The V call is TRBV7-6, the J call TRBJ2-5; a possible D gene is TRBD1 (6 bases). The germline V gene has CDR1 SGHVS and CDR2 FNYEAQ. Trimming took off 1 base at V and 2 bases at J, with 11 bases between the two ends. CDR3 size: 15 residues. Here the CDR3 reads CASSLVTGQQETQYF. The CDR3, as DNA: TGTGCCAGCAGCTTAGTCACAGGGCAGCAAGAGACCCAGTACTTC.

This chain joins TRBV12-3 or TRBV12-4 and TRBJ1-2; 10 bases match TRBD1. J lost 6 bases, V lost 3 bases, and 10 bases had no gene match. There are 16 residues in the CDR3. The CDR3 loop is CASSLLGQGGTHGYTF. CDR3 bases: TGTGCCAGCAGTTTGCTAGGACAGGGGGGTACGCATGGCTACACCTTC.

This clonotype was recorded many times. The chain uses TRBV7-2 and TRBJ1-1; 9 nucleotides match TRBD1. Germline CDR1 and CDR2: SGHTA and FQGNSA. The V gene end was trimmed by 4 bases and the J gene end by 7 bases; junction bases not matched to a gene: 4. The CDR3 is 13 residues long. The DNA for the CDR3 is TGTGCCAGCAGCTCCGTGGGACAGGGTGAAGCTTTCTTT. Amino acids: CASSSVGQGEAFF.

In its sample, this clonotype was seen many times. The chain is built from TRBV28 and TRBJ2-7; TRBD1 aligns across 8 bases. The ends lost 7 bases at V and 2 bases at J; junction bases unmatched: 7. The CDR3 spans 14 residues. Germline V lookup: CDR1 MDHEN, CDR2 SYDVKM. The CDR3 region has the DNA TGTGCCAGCAACCTTGGACAGGGTGCCTACGAGCAGTACTTC. It encodes CASNLGQGAYEQYF.